The source of this T cell receptor (beta chain) is a study of post-analysis software for immune sequencing data. Study background: Relapsing-remitting, secondary progressive and progressive-relapsing forms made up the multiple sclerosis disease courses.

Study-level results: Five TRBV segments appeared more often in patients than in controls, and TRBV5-6, TRBV5-1 and TRBV20-1 were among these.

There are 19 residues in the CDR3. The ends were cut back, 1 base at V and 11 bases at J, with 32 bases in the middle. The germline CDR1 and CDR2 sequences are LGHNA and YSLEER. Remarks on this clonotype: Its antigen is undetermined.

Unique molecular identifiers were present in the TCR beta cDNA libraries. TCRdb analysed the PCR reads with MiXCR anew, one entry per CDR3 protein. Of 430,000 or so distinct CDR3 sequences in the sample, roughly 38% were seen once. The TCR sequence derives from a girl aged 2 to 9 with multiple sclerosis. Sequenced material: blood. The V call is TRBV4-3, the J call TRBJ2-5, with D maybe TRBD2 (6 bases). DNA of the CDR3: TGCGCCAGCAGCCAAGTATTTGAGACCGTAGCGGTTACCCCCTACGGGCAGTACTTC. Encoded protein: CASSQVFETVAVTPYGQYF.